The T cell receptor (beta chain) described here comes from a study of blood T cell repertoires in COVID-19. Study details: COVID-19 samples, acute and convalescent, were from the United States, Italy and Spain.

In the original processing: Estimated nucleated cell counts came from reference gene primer amplification. Using immunoSEQ multiplex PCR, the repertoire was profiled, and TCRdb retains in-frame clones only, with some absent. D and trimming were read from the DNA, whereas the V and J calls and clone size are those reported in that table. The table lists 200,000 to 250,000 clones, about 90% of them singletons. Trimming stripped 3 bases from V and 7 bases from J, with 10 bases between. The CDR3 is 13 amino acids. This clone was found a few times. Exposed enrollees had met someone with a PCR-confirmed or clinician-diagnosed COVID-19 case at some point within the 2 weeks before study entry.

The sequenced sample consisted of PBMCs or T cells enriched from blood (not recorded which). The rearrangement links TRBV12-3 or TRBV12-4 to TRBJ1-5; D uncertain. This TCR was recovered from a young man who had been exposed to COVID-19. CDR3 residues: CASSFWTGQPQHF. For the CDR3, the DNA is TGTGCCAGCAGTTTTTGGACGGGGCAGCCCCAGCATTTT.